The 9 T cell receptor beta chains reported below all come from one sample, sequenced in a study of OX40 agonist ivuxolimab in advanced cancers. Sequenced by immunoSEQ multiplex PCR; TCRdb stores in-frame clones only, minus some. Of roughly 40,000 clones in the sample, roughly 86% are singletons; the top ten hold around 20%. Sample: CD4+ or CD8+ T cells sorted from blood, taken in a trial of the OX40 agonist ivuxolimab. The origin of the receptors is an adult with an advanced solid tumor such as melanoma, head and neck, liver or kidney cancer.

This chain connects TRBV4-2 to TRBJ2-7, with D possibly TRBD2 on 6 matching bases. Germline CDR1 is LGHNA and CDR2 is YNFKEQ. Trimming left V 0 bases short and J 6 bases short, with 15 bases between. CDR3 length: 15 residues. CDR3 in DNA: TGTGCCAGCAGCCAAGAAGGGCGGGGTTCATCCGAGCAGTACTTC. Translation: CASSQEGRGSSEQYF.

The J gene is TRBJ2-7, the V gene TRBV9; the D gene could be TRBD1 or TRBD2 (5 bases each). Trimming removed 2 bases from V and 5 bases from J, with 11 bases in between. Germline CDR1 and CDR2: SGDLS and YYNGEE. The CDR3 loop spans 13 amino acids. CDR3 residues: CASSVMRGHEQYV. DNA for the CDR3: TGTGCCAGCAGCGTCATGAGGGGCCACGAGCAGTACGTC.

V gene TRBV10-1 combines with J gene TRBJ2-2; no reliable D call. Per the germline V gene, CDR1 is WNHNN and CDR2 is SYGVQD (reference sequence). Trimming shortened V by 8 bases and J by 7 bases, and 11 bases separated the two germline ends. There are 12 residues in the CDR3. The CDR3 region is CASSEGSGELFF. CDR3 DNA: TGCGCCAGCTCCGAAGGAAGCGGGGAGCTGTTTTTT.

This rearrangement joins TRBV6-5 to TRBJ2-2; tentatively, D is TRBD1 (6 bases). The V end lost 7 bases, the J end lost 4 bases, and 10 bases lay between the germline ends. There are 13 residues in the CDR3. Germline loops: CDR1 MNHEY, CDR2 SVGAGI. The CDR3 DNA reads TGTGCCAGCATGGGACATTTCACCGGGGAGCTGTTTTTT. Its protein product is CASMGHFTGELFF.

The chain joins TRBV28 to TRBJ2-7, with unresolved D. CDR3 size: 12 residues. Trimming stripped 2 bases from V and 3 bases from J, with 5 bases between. Germline V CDR1 and CDR2: MDHEN, SYDVKM. For the CDR3, the DNA is TGTGCCAGCAGTTTAGGGATCTACGAGCAGTACTTC. Amino acids: CASSLGIYEQYF.

This chain joins TRBV9 and TRBJ2-1; D call uncertain. The germline gives CDR1 SGDLS, CDR2 YYNGEE. The CDR3 spans 14 residues. Between the trimmed V and J ends, which lost 3 bases and 8 bases, there was a span of 15 bases. The CDR3 region has the DNA TGTGCCAGCAGCGCGGTCGGCTCCTTGGATGAGCAGTTCTTC. This sequence encodes CASSAVGSLDEQFF.

V usage is TRBV6-1 and J usage is TRBJ2-5; TRBD1 might be the D (6 bases). This CDR3 spans 14 amino acids. Trimming took off 5 bases at V and 7 bases at J, with 17 bases between the two ends. Germline CDR1 is MNHNS and CDR2 is SASEGT. In DNA, the CDR3 is TGTGCCAGCAGTACCCATAGTCGAGGGGGGACCCAGTACTTC. Translating gives CASSTHSRGGTQYF.

This chain connects TRBV7-2 to TRBJ2-3; unclear D gene. This CDR3 spans 15 amino acids. V was clipped by 4 bases and J by 0 bases, with 11 bases between them. CDR1 SGHTA and CDR2 FQGNSA come from the germline V gene. The CDR3 loop is CASSSTQLSTDTQYF. Here the CDR3 DNA reads TGTGCCAGCAGCTCGACACAACTTAGCACAGATACGCAGTATTTT.

CDR3 amino acids: CASSLHSGNTIYF. The CDR3 nucleotides are TGTGCCAGCAGTCTTCACTCTGGAAACACCATATATTTT. The V call is TRBV27, the J call TRBJ1-3; D call uncertain. Trimming removed 5 bases from V and 0 bases from J, with 5 bases in between. Germline V gene lookup returns CDR1 MNHEY and CDR2 SMNVEV (reference sequence). This CDR3 contains 13 residues.